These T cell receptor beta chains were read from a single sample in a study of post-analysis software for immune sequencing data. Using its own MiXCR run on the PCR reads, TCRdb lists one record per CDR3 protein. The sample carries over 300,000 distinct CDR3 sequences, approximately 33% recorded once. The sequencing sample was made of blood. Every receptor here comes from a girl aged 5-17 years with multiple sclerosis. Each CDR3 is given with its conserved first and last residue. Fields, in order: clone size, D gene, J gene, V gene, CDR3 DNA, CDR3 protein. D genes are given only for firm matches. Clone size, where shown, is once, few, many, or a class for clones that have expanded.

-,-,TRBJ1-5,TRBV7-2,TGTGCCAGCAGCTTAGTGGGGGCAGGGGACAATCAGCCCCAGCATTTT,CASSLVGAGDNQPQHF
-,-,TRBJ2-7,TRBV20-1,TGCAGTGCTAGATGGACCCTAGGGATGTACGAGCAGTACTTC,CSARWTLGMYEQYF
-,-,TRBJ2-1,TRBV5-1,TGCGCCAGCAGCTATGGGGGTCGGGAATTGGGTGAGCAGTTCTTC,CASSYGGRELGEQFF
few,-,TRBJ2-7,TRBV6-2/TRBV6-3,TGTGCCAGCAGTTCGCGGCGGGGCTCCTACGAGCAGTACTTC,CASSSRRGSYEQYF
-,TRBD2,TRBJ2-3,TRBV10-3,TGTGCCATCAGTTCCTTGACTAGCGGGGGTACAGATACGCAGTATTTT,CAISSLTSGGTDTQYF
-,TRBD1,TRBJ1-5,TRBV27,TGTGCCAGCAGATTCAGGGGGAGGGATAGCAATCAGCCCCAGCATTTT,CASRFRGRDSNQPQHF
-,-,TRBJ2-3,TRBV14,TGTGCCAGCAGCCAAGGGCTAGACCCCACAGATACGCAGTATTTT,CASSQGLDPTDTQYF
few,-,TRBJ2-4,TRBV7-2,TGTGCCAGCAGCTTTGGGGGGCAGGGCCATTATGCTCCGCGGGAGCAGTACTTC,CASSFGGQGHYAPREQYF
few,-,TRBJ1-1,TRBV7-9,TGTGCCAGCAGCTTGAAGAGAGCCGCGCTGAACACTGAAGCTTTCTTT,CASSLKRAALNTEAFF
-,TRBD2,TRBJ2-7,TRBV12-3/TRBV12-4,TGTGCCAGCAGTAAGCGGGGGTGGGGCGGCGAGCAGTACTTC,CASSKRGWGGEQYF
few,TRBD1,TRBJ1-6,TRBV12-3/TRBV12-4,TGTGCCAGCAGATGGGACAGGGCGGAGAATTCACCCCTCCACTTT,CASRWDRAENSPLHF
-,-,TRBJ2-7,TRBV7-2,TGTGCCAGCAGCTATCTCTCCTACGAGCAGTACTTC,CASSYLSYEQYF
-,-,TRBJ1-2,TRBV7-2,TGTGCCAGCAGCTTAGCGGGGGGGGTCAGGAAGGGCTACACCTTC,CASSLAGGVRKGYTF
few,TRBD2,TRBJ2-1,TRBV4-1,TGCGCCAGCAGCAAGACTAGCGGGGGGTACAATGAGCAGTTCTTC,CASSKTSGGYNEQFF
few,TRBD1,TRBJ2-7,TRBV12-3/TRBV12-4,TGTGCCAGCAGTGGAACAGGGGCGAGCGAGCAGTACTTC,CASSGTGASEQYF
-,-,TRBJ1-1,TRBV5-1,TGCGCCAGCAGCTTGGAACGAGAGAACACTGAAGCTTTCTTT,CASSLERENTEAFF
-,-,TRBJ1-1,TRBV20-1,TGCAGCGCTAGAGTAACAGGGATGAACACTGAAGCTTTCTTT,CSARVTGMNTEAFF
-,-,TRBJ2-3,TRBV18,TGTGCCAGCTCACCACCAAGATCGTACGCTGGCACAGATACGCAGTATTTT,CASSPPRSYAGTDTQYF
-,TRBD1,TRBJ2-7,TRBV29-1,TGCAGCGTTGCCCCGGGACAGGAACCCTACGAGCAGTACTTC,CSVAPGQEPYEQYF
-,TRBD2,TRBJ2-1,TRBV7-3,TGTGCCAGCAGCTTGGGTAGCGGGGATATCTACAATGAGCAGTTCTTC,CASSLGSGDIYNEQFF
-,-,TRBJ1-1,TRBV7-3,TGTGCCAGCAGCTTCAGGGTGAACACTGAAGCTTTCTTT,CASSFRVNTEAFF
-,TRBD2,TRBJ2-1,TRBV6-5,TGTGCCAGCCAGACTAGCGGATACAATGAGCAGTTCTTC,CASQTSGYNEQFF
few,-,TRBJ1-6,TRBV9,TGTGCCAGCAGCGAATTCGACCTAGCTCTAAAAGATTCACCCCTCCACTTT,CASSEFDLALKDSPLHF
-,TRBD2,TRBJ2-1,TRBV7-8,TGTGCCAGCAGCTCGTCCGGGCTAGCGGGGTGGTACAATGAGCAGTTCTTC,CASSSSGLAGWYNEQFF